Listed here are 26 T cell receptor beta chains from one sample, sequenced in a study of T cells in Graves' hyperthyroidism and ophthalmopathy. TCR beta CDR3 region amplification was performed from RNA transcripts. The TCR CDR3 first-round RT-PCR relied on the HTBI primer set. TCRdb analysed the multiplex PCR reads with MiXCR anew, one entry per CDR3 protein. The data contain more than 350,000 distinct CDR3 sequences, roughly 15% of them singletons. The sequencing sample was made of blood. The origin of the receptors is a woman aged 30 to 39 with Graves' ophthalmopathy.

This clonotype was recorded many times. The chain uses TRBV29-1 and TRBJ2-2; D perhaps matches TRBD1 (6 bases). Trimming removed 5 bases from V and 0 bases from J, with 10 bases in between. Germline V gives CDR1 SQVTM, CDR2 ANQGSEA. The CDR3 has 14 residues. CDR3 nucleotides: TGCAGCGTTCTCTGGACAGCGAACACCGGGGAGCTGTTTTTT. Translated, it gives CSVLWTANTGELFF.

Many counts were recorded for this clonotype. The CDR3 bases are TGTGCCAGCAGCCAAGCGCAGGTTGTATTGGCTGAGACCCAGTACTTC. It yields the protein CASSQAQVVLAETQYF. The V and J genes are TRBV3-1 and TRBJ2-5, with D unclear. V gave up 1 base and J gave up 5 bases, with 17 bases separating them. The length of the CDR3 is 16 residues. The germline V gene encodes CDR1 LGHDT and CDR2 YNNKEL (reference sequence).

This clonotype has at least ten counts. V is TRBV3-1 and J is TRBJ2-7; D is possibly TRBD1 (6 bases). The CDR3 has 13 residues. CDR1 and CDR2 (germline): LGHDT, YNNKEL (reference sequence). Trimming removed 1 base at V and 9 bases at J, with 13 bases between. CDR3 amino acids: CASSQAAGAAQYF. The CDR3 nucleotides are TGTGCCAGCAGCCAAGCCGCAGGGGCGGCGCAGTACTTC.

The gene calls are TRBV19 and TRBJ2-7; the D gene is possibly TRBD2 (5 bases). The germline V and J ends were trimmed by 5 bases and 2 bases, with 10 bases remaining between them. CDR1 and CDR2 from the germline V gene are LNHDA and SQIVND (reference sequence). This CDR3 has 13 amino acids. The CDR3 protein is CASSSGWPYEQYF. CDR3 in DNA: TGTGCCAGTAGTTCGGGGTGGCCCTACGAGCAGTACTTC. Drawing the rest from reference TRBV19 and TRBJ2-7, the complete variable domain is DGGITQSPKYLFRKEGQNVTLSCEQNLNHDAMYWYRQDPGQGLRLIYYSQIVNDFQKGDIAEGYSVSREKKESFPLTVTSAQKNPTAFYLCASSSGWPYEQYFGPGTRLTVT.

V and J are TRBV4-2 and TRBJ2-1; the match to TRBD2 covers 11 bases. The CDR3 sequence is 17 residues long. With 1 base clipped from V and 4 bases from J, the junction kept 6 bases outside the gene matches. CDR1 LGHNA and CDR2 YNFKEQ come from the germline V gene. The CDR3: CASSQVIAGGRYNEQFF. The CDR3 nucleotides read TGTGCCAGCAGCCAAGTAATAGCGGGGGGGCGGTACAATGAGCAGTTCTTC.

The chain's CDR3 is CASRTSGENTGELFF. CDR3 nucleotides: TGTGCCAGTAGGACTAGCGGGGAGAACACCGGGGAGCTGTTTTTT. The chain joins TRBV19 to TRBJ2-2, with TRBD2 matching 11 bases. Germline CDR1 reads LNHDA; CDR2 reads SQIVND (reference sequence). This CDR3 has 15 residues. After removal of 6 bases from V and 1 base from J, the junction contained 1 base not matched to a gene.

This clonotype occurred many times. V and J are TRBV15 and TRBJ2-7; D is perhaps TRBD2 (6 bases). V lost 3 bases, J lost 1 base, and 7 bases lay in between. This CDR3 is built from 13 residues. In germline, CDR1 is LNHNV, CDR2 YYDKDF (reference sequence). This CDR3 reads CATSRTSSYEQYF. The CDR3 DNA reads as TGTGCCACCAGCAGGACTAGTTCCTACGAGCAGTACTTC.

This chain links TRBV11-3 with TRBJ2-1; D is possibly TRBD1 or TRBD2 (5 bases each). This CDR3 region has 15 residues. V lost 4 bases to trimming and J lost 5 bases, with 15 bases between them. Germline V gives CDR1 SGHNT, CDR2 YENEEA. The CDR3 DNA is TGTGCCAGCAGCTCCCTTGGGGGTTTGGACAATGAGCAGTTCTTC. The encoded protein is CASSSLGGLDNEQFF.

Points on this clonotype: The junction differs from germline at one of its ends, possibly a read error. This chain links TRBV10-1 with TRBJ1-1; D unclear. The CDR3 runs to 13 residues. Germline CDR1 and CDR2: WNHNN and SYGVQD (reference sequence). This chain's CDR3 is CASSGPMNAEAFF. CDR3 sequence (DNA): TGCGCCAGCAGTGGGCCTATGAACGCTGAAGCTTTCTTT.

The chain uses TRBV4-1 and TRBJ2-7; no definite D call. With 1 base removed from V and 2 bases from J, the gap between germline ends came to 21 bases. Germline loops: CDR1 MGHRA, CDR2 YSYEKL. CDR3 length: 18 residues. DNA of the CDR3: TGCGCCAGCAGCCAAGCCGACTTTATTCCCGGGTTCCCCTACGAGCAGTACTTC. It yields the protein CASSQADFIPGFPYEQYF.

This clonotype was observed at least ten times. The chain recombines TRBV6-1 with TRBJ1-1, with TRBD1 matching over 9 bases. The trim removed 3 bases at V and 5 bases at J, leaving 7 bases unmatched. Germline CDR1 is MNHNS and CDR2 is SASEGT. There are 15 residues in the CDR3. CDR3 bases: TGTGCCAGCAGTGATCAGGACAGGGGTTGGACTGAAGCTTTCTTT. This gives the protein CASSDQDRGWTEAFF.

The rearrangement links TRBV18 to TRBJ2-1; TRBD2 matches 8 bases. Germline CDR1 KGHSH, CDR2 LQKENI. The length of the CDR3 is 15 residues. V lost 3 bases, J lost 10 bases, and 11 bases stayed unmatched. The CDR3 DNA sequence: TGTGCCAGCTCACCGCTCGGGGGGGCCCGATGGGAGCAGTTCTTC. Translating gives CASSPLGGARWEQFF.

This clonotype was recorded many times. A junction boundary mismatches the germline segment, possibly from a read error. J is TRBJ2-7 and V is TRBV11-2, with D tentatively TRBD1 or TRBD2 (5 bases each). Germline V lookup: CDR1 SGHAT, CDR2 FQNNGV. This CDR3 comprises 13 residues. CDR3 amino acids: CASSLEGPTEQYF. DNA for the CDR3: TGTGCCAGCAGCCTAGAGGGGCCCACCGAGCAGTACTTC.

With respect to this clonotype: This may stem from a read error, because a much larger clone lies one nucleotide away. This chain joins TRBV20-1 and TRBJ1-4, with D perhaps matching TRBD1 (5 bases). The V gene lost 3 bases and the J gene lost 3 bases, with 11 bases spanning the gap. This CDR3 is 14 amino acids long. In germline, CDR1 is DFQATT, CDR2 SNEGSKA (reference sequence). CDR3 DNA: TGCAGTGCTAGTTCCGGGGCGTCTAATGAAAAACTGTTTTTT. Protein product: CSASSGASNEKLFF.

This clonotype has at least ten counts. The chain links TRBV4-2 to TRBJ2-7, with TRBD2 matching over 10 bases. CDR1 and CDR2 from the germline V gene are LGHNA and YNFKEQ. Losses at the gene ends were 3 bases for V and 3 bases for J; bases not matched to a gene: 8. This CDR3 is built from 16 residues. This CDR3 reads CASSQQVLAGDYEQYF. The CDR3 DNA reads TGTGCCAGCAGCCAGCAAGTGCTAGCGGGGGACTACGAGCAGTACTTC.

This clonotype was counted at least ten times. The J gene is TRBJ2-3, the V gene TRBV6-1; 7 bases align to TRBD2. The CDR3 is 15 amino acids. V shed 2 bases, J shed 1 base, and the junction held 3 bases outside the gene matches. The V gene's germline CDR1 is MNHNS and CDR2 SASEGT. The CDR3 reads CASSEMAGGTDTQYF. CDR3 nucleotide sequence: TGTGCCAGCAGTGAAATGGCGGGGGGCACAGATACGCAGTATTTT.

This clonotype was observed at least ten times. The V call is TRBV15, the J call TRBJ2-5; D remains ambiguous. Germline loops: CDR1 LNHNV, CDR2 YYDKDF (reference sequence). The CDR3 runs 15 residues. Deletions cut 0 bases from V and 1 base from J, with 9 bases between. CDR3 DNA sequence: TGTGCCACCAGCAGAGATCCCGGTCTCCAAGAGACCCAGTACTTC. Translated, it gives CATSRDPGLQETQYF.

This clonotype was seen ten or more times. J is TRBJ1-2 and V is TRBV3-1; 8 nucleotides agree with TRBD1. CDR1 and CDR2 from the germline V gene are LGHDT and YNNKEL (reference sequence). The CDR3 has 13 amino acids. V shed 2 bases and J 8 bases; nucleotides not matched to a gene: 4. CDR3 protein: CASSQTTGEGYTF. CDR3 sequence (DNA): TGTGCCAGCAGCCAAACGACAGGGGAGGGCTACACCTTC.

This clonotype was observed many times. The chain recombines TRBV28 with TRBJ2-7; D may be TRBD1 (5 bases). V was shortened by 9 bases and J by 3 bases, with 18 bases between the two germline ends. Germline V lookup: CDR1 MDHEN, CDR2 SYDVKM. The CDR3 loop spans 14 amino acids. The CDR3 coding sequence is TGTGCCAGTCAGGACCCTGCAGGGCTCTACGAGCAGTACTTC. Translation: CASQDPAGLYEQYF.

This chain's CDR3 is CASSLLGRRGRHSNYGYTF. The DNA for the CDR3 is TGTGCCAGCAGCTTATTAGGCAGGAGGGGAAGACACAGTAACTATGGCTACACCTTC. This chain links TRBV13 with TRBJ1-2, with D maybe TRBD1 (5 bases). Germline CDR1 is PRHDT and CDR2 is FYEKMQ (reference sequence). There are 19 residues in the CDR3. V lost 2 bases and J 1 base, leaving 23 bases between the germline ends.

This clonotype was recorded a few times. The chain joins TRBV7-2 to TRBJ1-6; D is undetermined. The germline V gene has CDR1 SGHTA and CDR2 FQGNSA. V was trimmed by 5 bases and J by 9 bases, leaving 11 bases between them. The CDR3 runs to 13 residues. CDR3 loop: CASSLRFSSPLHF. As DNA, the CDR3 is TGTGCCAGCAGCCTCCGGTTTAGTTCACCCCTCCACTTT.

V and J are TRBV20-1 and TRBJ1-5; D remains ambiguous. Germline V gene lookup returns CDR1 DFQATT and CDR2 SNEGSKA (reference sequence). This CDR3 has 14 residues. Trimming took off 5 bases at V and 5 bases at J, with 16 bases between the two ends. CDR3 residues: CSAGRAGPDQPQHF. The CDR3 nucleotides read TGCAGTGCTGGACGTGCGGGTCCCGATCAGCCCCAGCATTTT.

The chain uses TRBV19 and TRBJ1-4, with a possible D match to TRBD1 (5 bases). The CDR3 extends over 16 amino acids. CDR1 and CDR2 from the germline V gene are LNHDA and SQIVND (reference sequence). The V gene lost 4 bases and the J gene lost 8 bases, with 20 bases spanning the gap. The DNA of the CDR3 is TGTGCCAGTAGTACCACAGGACTTCTTAGGGACGAAAAACTGTTTTTT. This sequence encodes CASSTTGLLRDEKLFF. The whole variable domain, remainder taken from reference TRBV19 and TRBJ1-4, is DGGITQSPKYLFRKEGQNVTLSCEQNLNHDAMYWYRQDPGQGLRLIYYSQIVNDFQKGDIAEGYSVSREKKESFPLTVTSAQKNPTAFYLCASSTTGLLRDEKLFFGSGTQLSVL.

This clonotype was seen at least ten times. V usage is TRBV12-3 or TRBV12-4 and J usage is TRBJ2-5; 12 bases fit TRBD1. This CDR3 contains 14 residues. The ends lost 6 bases at V and 5 bases at J; junction bases unmatched: 4. The CDR3 protein is CASRAGTGGETQYF. In nucleotides, the CDR3 is TGTGCCAGCAGGGCCGGGACAGGGGGCGAGACCCAGTACTTC.

This clonotype has more than one count but fewer than ten. Since a much larger clone is just one base distant, this may be a read error. The rearrangement uses TRBV7-6 and TRBJ2-5, with 11 bases fitting TRBD2. The CDR3 covers 16 residues. Germline V gene data show CDR1 as SGHVS and CDR2 as FNYEAQ. The CDR3 DNA is TGTGCCAGCAGCCCCCCGGTAGCGGGGGGGCAAGGGACCCAGTACTTC. Residues: CASSPPVAGGQGTQYF.

There are many counts of this clonotype. This chain uses TRBV27 with TRBJ2-5, with D unresolved. The CDR3 consists of 14 residues. Germline assignment: CDR1 MNHEY and CDR2 SMNVEV (reference sequence). V lost 5 bases and J 5 bases, leaving 15 bases between the germline ends. CDR3 protein: CASSPNTERETQYF. The DNA of the CDR3 is TGTGCCAGCAGTCCCAACACGGAACGTGAGACCCAGTACTTC.